This TCR beta chain is from a study of blood T cell repertoires in COVID-19 (TCRdb year 2020). For the wider study: Collaborator samples came from the United States, Italy and Spain and covered acute and convalescent phases of COVID-19. The repertoires were released in a freely available public database intended as a resource for research on the immune response to SARS-CoV-2. The prospective study material was composed of cDNA or gDNA derived from T cells, B-cell-depleted T cells, or PBMCs. Deeply sampled blood TCRbeta repertoires from subjects exposed to, actively infected with, or recovered from COVID-19 were included in the dataset. The samples were drawn from two sources: the first 160 participants of the ongoing ImmuneRACE study, and 1,000 to 1,500 subjects contributed by 6 global collaborators. Nearly every sample came with metadata listing a de-identified subject ID, COVID-19 status, age in years and sex. Where HLA class I and class II types were available, the types were taken from metadata supplied by the sample provider, not from assay-based typing. The paper as a whole reports these results and caveats: The amount of clinical and demographic metadata varied by source and participant and was provided uncurated.

There are 13 amino acids in the CDR3, from cysteine to phenylalanine inclusive. The retained sequence is limited to the CDR3, 39 bases, with the frame set at the first base. CDR1 and CDR2 (MNHEY, SVGAGI) derive from the germline V gene. The V end gives up 6 bases and the J end 4 bases, leaving 6 bases in the junction not matched to a gene. One collaborating source in Seattle enrolled patients during active infection and followed them longitudinally through the course of disease. The collaborating institutions used their own protocols to collect whole blood in K2EDTA tubes. Collaborator samples were shipped for TCRbeta analysis as frozen whole blood, isolated PBMCs, or DNA extracted from either sample type. TCRbeta CDR3 regions were amplified from genomic DNA using the immunoSEQ Assay, a bias-controlled multiplex PCR. The paper's data handling went like this. The number of nucleated cells in each sample was estimated by amplification of reference gene primers within the assay. To quantify the absolute abundance of each unique TCRbeta CDR3 rearrangement, sequence reads were collapsed and filtered. For each sample, productive Simpson clonality was calculated as the square root of Simpson's diversity index across productive rearrangements. Sourced from immuneACCESS, this table was stored by TCRdb with only in-frame sequences that have V and J called. A share of the clones is absent; for the studies checked, an unresolved V gene accounts for under half, and the remainder has no known explanation. That table is the source of V, J and clone size, and D and trimming were worked out from the DNA. This sample holds approximately 93,000 clones; approximately 79% were observed only once. 3.9% of the sample belongs to the ten largest clones.

This clone was counted many times. This clone's antigen is unknown. Per-base qualities were not stored, and no clone one base away is much larger. The specimen sequenced was peripheral blood. This TCR derives from a man in his 70s with COVID-19, enrolled during active disease. In this chain, TRBV6-5 is recombined with TRBJ2-7; 7 junctional bases match TRBD1. The DNA is TGTGCCAGCAGCGCGGACAGGATTTACGAGCAGTACTTC. Its coded protein is CASSADRIYEQYF.